This entry lists 29 T cell receptor beta chains sequenced from one sample in a study of T cell changes during pregnancy in multiple sclerosis. Libraries were prepared by immunoSEQ multiplex PCR; TCRdb keeps only in-frame clonotypes and omits some of them. Altogether about 34,000 clones are present, approximately 90% being singletons, with the ten largest covering around 13%. The sample consisted of CD8+ T cells from peripheral blood mononuclear cells, taken in the first trimester of pregnancy. The receptors derive from a female donor with multiple sclerosis, enrolled in a pregnancy study.

V usage is TRBV25-1 and J usage is TRBJ2-1; D is possibly TRBD1 (6 bases). The CDR3 has 15 residues. Germline values: CDR1 MGHDK, CDR2 SYGVNS. V was trimmed by 2 bases and J by 4 bases, leaving 12 bases between them. CDR3 amino acids: CASSEARTDYNEQFF. The CDR3 DNA reads as TGTGCCAGCAGTGAAGCGAGGACAGATTACAATGAGCAGTTCTTC.

V usage is TRBV6-4 and J usage is TRBJ2-3; tentative D call: TRBD1 (5 bases). The V gene lost 5 bases and the J gene lost 2 bases, with 11 bases spanning the gap. CDR1 is MRHNA, CDR2 SNTAGT, per germline. CDR3 size: 14 residues. The CDR3 loop is CASSKGQDTDTQYF. As DNA, the CDR3 is TGTGCCAGCAGTAAGGGGCAGGACACAGATACGCAGTATTTT.

The V call is TRBV27, the J call TRBJ2-2, with a possible D match to TRBD1 (6 bases). This CDR3 has 14 amino acids. CDR1 and CDR2 (germline): MNHEY, SMNVEV (reference sequence). Trimming took 6 bases from V and 4 from J, leaving 12 bases between them. CDR3 sequence: CASSVTGITGELFF. CDR3 coding DNA: TGTGCCAGCAGCGTGACAGGAATCACCGGGGAGCTGTTTTTT.

J is TRBJ2-7 and V is TRBV4-2; the match to TRBD2 covers 9 bases. V lost 3 bases, J lost 7 bases, and 10 bases stayed unmatched. The CDR3 has 15 residues. The germline CDR1 and CDR2 sequences are LGHNA and YNFKEQ. The CDR3 spells CASSQVAGEMYEQYF. The CDR3 DNA sequence: TGTGCCAGCAGCCAGGTAGCGGGAGAGATGTATGAGCAGTACTTC.

The rearrangement uses TRBV7-9 and TRBJ2-7; TRBD2 aligns across 9 bases. V trimming: 2 bases; J trimming: 5 bases; junction bases outside the gene matches: 7. CDR3 length: 15 amino acids. CDR1 and CDR2 from the germline V gene are SEHNR and FQNEAQ (reference sequence). For the CDR3, the DNA is TGTGCCAGCAGCTTATCAACTAGCGGGCTCCACGAGCAGTACTTC. Translation: CASSLSTSGLHEQYF.

The rearrangement uses TRBV11-1 and TRBJ2-3; 13 bases are a match to TRBD2. The J segment lost 9 bases and the V segment lost 0 bases, leaving 3 bases of the junction unmatched. Germline V gives CDR1 SGHAT, CDR2 FQDESV (reference sequence). This CDR3 has 15 amino acids. The CDR3 here is CASSLAGLAGDTQYF. The DNA for the CDR3 is TGTGCCAGCAGCTTAGCAGGACTAGCGGGAGACACGCAGTATTTT.

This clone was observed a handful of times. The chain uses TRBV7-9 and TRBJ2-7; a weak D match, TRBD1 (5 bases). Looked up from germline, CDR1 is SEHNR and CDR2 is FQNEAQ (reference sequence). The germline V and J ends were trimmed by 2 bases and 3 bases, with 8 bases remaining between them. This CDR3 spans 13 amino acids. This CDR3 reads CASSLSQGYEQYF. CDR3 in DNA: TGTGCCAGCAGCTTAAGCCAGGGCTACGAGCAGTACTTC.

The gene calls are TRBV29-1 and TRBJ2-1; 8 bases match TRBD2. The CDR3 is made up of 18 amino acids. V was clipped by 1 base and J by 4 bases; unmatched bases: 15. Germline values: CDR1 SQVTM, CDR2 ANQGSEA. Written as DNA, the CDR3 is TGCAGCGTTGAAGGTCCTCTCGCCGGTAGCGGGACTTACAATGAGCAGTTCTTC. It yields the protein CSVEGPLAGSGTYNEQFF.

The V gene is TRBV7-6, the J gene TRBJ1-2, with D possibly matching TRBD1 (5 bases). The CDR3 covers 13 residues. Trimming cost V 5 bases and J 6 bases, with 13 bases left between them. Germline CDR1 reads SGHVS; CDR2 reads FNYEAQ. CDR3 residues: CASSNRDSHGYTF. Written as DNA, the CDR3 is TGTGCCAGCAGCAACCGTGACAGTCATGGCTACACCTTC.

This sequence joins TRBV5-4 and TRBJ2-7; D is perhaps TRBD2 (6 bases). The CDR3 has 15 residues. The germline V gene has CDR1 SGHNT and CDR2 YYREEE (reference sequence). Trimming stripped 4 bases from V and 2 bases from J, with 16 bases between. CDR3 residues: CASSPEAGRAYEQYF. The CDR3 DNA follows: TGTGCCAGCAGCCCAGAGGCGGGACGAGCCTACGAGCAGTACTTC. The full variable domain, in which reference TRBV5-4 and TRBJ2-7 provide the parts outside the CDR3, is ETGVTQSPTHLIKTRGQQVTLRCSSQSGHNTVSWYQQALGQGPQFIFQYYREEENGRGNFPPRFSGLQFPNYSSELNVNALELDDSALYLCASSPEAGRAYEQYFGPGTRLTVT.

V is TRBV18 and J is TRBJ2-3, with no clear D. This CDR3 contains 13 residues. Germline V CDR1 and CDR2: KGHSH, LQKENI. With 5 bases removed from V and 0 bases from J, the gap between germline ends came to 6 bases. This chain's CDR3 is CASSTVSTDTQYF. As DNA, the CDR3 is TGTGCCAGCTCAACGGTGAGCACAGATACGCAGTATTTT.

This chain uses TRBV28 with TRBJ2-7; 9 nucleotides match TRBD2. Trimming took 5 bases from V and 2 from J; bases not matched to a gene: 10. CDR3 size: 16 residues. Germline V CDR1 and CDR2: MDHEN, SYDVKM. The CDR3 DNA is TGTGCCAGCAGTGGGACTAGCCCCAATCTTCCCTACGAGCAGTACTTC. Translation gives CASSGTSPNLPYEQYF.

This CDR3 reads CASSVSGSWETQYF. For the CDR3, the DNA is TGTGCCAGCAGCGTTAGCGGGAGTTGGGAGACCCAGTACTTC. The V call is TRBV7-9, the J call TRBJ2-5; 9 nucleotides line up with TRBD2. The CDR3 extends over 14 amino acids. Per the germline V gene, CDR1 is SEHNR and CDR2 is FQNEAQ (reference sequence). V gave up 5 bases and J gave up 5 bases; unmatched junction bases: 6.

CDR3 sequence reads: CATAEVYNPYEQYF. CDR3 DNA: TGTGCCACCGCAGAGGTGTATAATCCCTACGAGCAGTACTTC. The chain uses TRBV10-3 and TRBJ2-7; D gene ambiguous. The CDR3 runs to 14 residues. Trimming removed 10 bases at V and 2 bases at J, with 18 bases between. The germline V gene encodes CDR1 ENHRY and CDR2 SYGVKD.

The chain is built from TRBV28 and TRBJ2-7; TRBD2 might be the D (5 bases). The CDR3 is made up of 13 amino acids. V was trimmed by 10 bases and J by 2 bases, leaving 15 bases between them. CDR1 is MDHEN, CDR2 SYDVKM, per germline. The CDR3 DNA reads as TGTGCCACCACGGGGTTATCGGCCTACGAGCAGTACTTC. Residues: CATTGLSAYEQYF.

V usage is TRBV29-1 and J usage is TRBJ2-1; weak D call: TRBD2 (5 bases). Germline-derived CDR1 and CDR2 are SQVTM and ANQGSEA. The CDR3 has 15 amino acids. Trimming cost V 3 bases and J 0 bases, with 12 bases left between them. The CDR3 region has the DNA TGCAGCGTTGAGGGGAGCCCGAGCTCCTACAATGAGCAGTTCTTC. Translation gives CSVEGSPSSYNEQFF.

J is TRBJ2-7 and V is TRBV4-2; 7 nucleotides line up with TRBD2. The CDR3 runs to 14 residues. J lost 0 bases, V lost 3 bases, and 2 bases had no gene match. Per germline, CDR1 LGHNA and CDR2 YNFKEQ. This CDR3 is CASSQGGDSYEQYF. The CDR3, as DNA: TGTGCCAGCAGCCAGGGAGGGGACTCCTACGAGCAGTACTTC.

V and J are TRBV5-5 and TRBJ1-2; unclear D gene. CDR3 length: 15 amino acids. CDR1 SGHKS and CDR2 YYEKEE come from the germline V gene (reference sequence). The germline V and J ends were trimmed by 1 base and 2 bases, with 12 bases remaining between them. The CDR3 is CASSLITSLNYGYTF. The CDR3 DNA is TGTGCCAGCAGCTTGATTACGAGTTTAAACTATGGCTACACCTTC. Filled out from reference TRBV5-5 and TRBJ1-2, the complete variable domain reads DAGVTQSPTHLIKTRGQQVTLRCSPISGHKSVSWYQQVLGQGPQFIFQYYEKEERGRGNFPDRFSARQFPNYSSELNVNALLLGDSALYLCASSLITSLNYGYTFGSGTRLTVV.

The chain recombines TRBV4-1 with TRBJ2-1; 8 bases match TRBD2. Germline V gene sequence: CDR1 MGHRA, CDR2 YSYEKL. Losses at the gene ends were 4 bases for V and 7 bases for J; bases not matched to a gene: 12. The CDR3 extends over 16 amino acids. The DNA of the CDR3 is TGCGCCAGCAGCCCCCGGGGGGGTCCAGGATTAAATGAGCAGTTCTTC. It specifies CASSPRGGPGLNEQFF.

V usage is TRBV28 and J usage is TRBJ2-7; D gene ambiguous. The CDR3 contains 11 residues. V was trimmed by 11 bases and J by 6 bases, leaving 14 bases between them. The germline V gene encodes CDR1 MDHEN and CDR2 SYDVKM. CDR3 amino acids: CADDRGFEQYF. The CDR3 coding sequence is TGTGCCGATGATCGCGGTTTCGAGCAGTACTTC.

The rearrangement links TRBV9 to TRBJ1-2; 8 bases fit TRBD1. V gave up 3 bases and J gave up 6 bases; unmatched junction bases: 19. Germline V gives CDR1 SGDLS, CDR2 YYNGEE. The CDR3 is 18 amino acids. This chain's CDR3 is CASSGGLQDRELGNGYTF. CDR3 nucleotide sequence: TGTGCCAGCAGCGGAGGTTTACAGGACAGGGAGCTTGGGAATGGCTACACCTTC.

The chain has TRBV6-6 and TRBJ2-7; D perhaps matches TRBD2 (5 bases). Germline assignment: CDR1 MNHNY and CDR2 SVGAGI (reference sequence). Between the trimmed V and J ends, which lost 10 bases and 2 bases, there was a span of 15 bases. There are 13 residues in the CDR3. CDR3 nucleotides: TGTGCCACCGCAGGACTCCTAGCCTACGAGCAGTACTTC. It translates to CATAGLLAYEQYF.

V gene TRBV14 combines with J gene TRBJ2-7; 10 nucleotides line up with TRBD2. The germline CDR1 and CDR2 sequences are SGHDN and FVKESK. The V and J ends lost 4 bases and 2 bases, in that order; junction bases with no gene match: 5. This CDR3 spans 15 amino acids. CDR3 in DNA: TGTGCCAGCAGCCCGAATAGCGGGAGGCCCTACGAGCAGTACTTC. Translation: CASSPNSGRPYEQYF.

The chain joins TRBV18 to TRBJ2-7; 7 bases agree with TRBD1. After removal of 6 bases from V and 0 bases from J, the junction contained 14 bases not matched to a gene. The CDR3 has 17 amino acids. Germline-derived CDR1 and CDR2 are KGHSH and LQKENI. The DNA for the CDR3 is TGTGCCAGCTCTCCTGGACAGGACTTGAGGAGCTCCTACGAGCAGTACTTC. Its translation is CASSPGQDLRSSYEQYF.

The chain is built from TRBV27 and TRBJ2-1; D is unclear. The CDR3 runs 11 residues. V lost 9 bases to trimming and J lost 6 bases, with 9 bases between them. Germline CDR1 MNHEY, CDR2 SMNVEV (reference sequence). The CDR3 here is CASTLGNEQFF. CDR3 DNA: TGTGCCAGTACCCTAGGCAATGAGCAGTTCTTC.

This clone has just one count. The chain combines TRBV27 with TRBJ2-1; 10 bases line up with TRBD2. The germline CDR1 and CDR2 sequences are MNHEY and SMNVEV (reference sequence). V lost 5 bases and J lost 5; bases outside the gene matches: 6. CDR3 length: 15 residues. Here the CDR3 reads CASSPGLAVHNEQFF. The CDR3 bases are TGTGCCAGCAGTCCCGGACTAGCGGTCCACAATGAGCAGTTCTTC.

The rearrangement links TRBV2 to TRBJ2-7; a weak D match, TRBD1 (6 bases). Germline CDR1 SNHLY, CDR2 FYNNEI. The CDR3 runs 14 residues. The V end lost 7 bases, the J end lost 2 bases, and 15 bases lay between the germline ends. The CDR3 here is CASIYRVPAYEQYF. The DNA of the CDR3 is TGTGCCAGCATCTACAGGGTCCCGGCCTACGAGCAGTACTTC.

In the case of this clone: The sample holds other DNA sequences that translate to the same CDR3. The V and J genes are TRBV7-9 and TRBJ1-4, with TRBD1 as a possible D gene (6 bases). Trimming removed 5 bases at V and 8 bases at J, with 12 bases between. Germline V gene data show CDR1 as SEHNR and CDR2 as FQNEAQ (reference sequence). The CDR3 covers 13 residues. The CDR3 DNA sequence: TGTGCCAGCAGCCCCACCGGGACAGAAAAACTGTTTTTT. Its translation is CASSPTGTEKLFF.

V usage is TRBV29-1 and J usage is TRBJ1-2, with 7 bases that match TRBD1. Germline V gene sequence: CDR1 SQVTM, CDR2 ANQGSEA. CDR3 length: 12 residues. Losses at the gene ends were 5 bases for V and 3 bases for J; bases not matched to a gene: 3. The CDR3 loop reads CSVYDRDYGYTF. The CDR3, as DNA: TGCAGCGTTTATGACAGGGACTATGGCTACACCTTC.